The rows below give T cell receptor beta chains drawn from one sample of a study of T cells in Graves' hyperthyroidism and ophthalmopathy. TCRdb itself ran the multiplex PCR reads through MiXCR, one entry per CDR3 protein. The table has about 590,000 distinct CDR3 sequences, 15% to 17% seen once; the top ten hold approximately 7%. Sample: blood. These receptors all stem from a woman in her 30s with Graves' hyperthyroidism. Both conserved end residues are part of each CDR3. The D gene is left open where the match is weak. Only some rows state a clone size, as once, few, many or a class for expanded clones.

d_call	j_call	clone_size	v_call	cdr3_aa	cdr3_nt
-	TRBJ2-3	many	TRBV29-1	CSGLTFLGGDTQYF	TGCAGCGGCCTCACCTTTCTGGGAGGAGATACGCAGTATTTT
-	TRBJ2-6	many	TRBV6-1	CASSSRLSGANVLTF	TGTGCCAGCAGTTCGCGTCTTTCTGGGGCCAACGTCCTGACTTTC
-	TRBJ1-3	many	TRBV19	CASSTGNTIYF	TGTGCCAGCAGTACTGGAAACACCATATATTTT
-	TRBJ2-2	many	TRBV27	CASTLYSQAPNTGELFF	TGTGCCAGCACCCTTTACTCCCAGGCTCCGAACACCGGGGAGCTGTTTTTT
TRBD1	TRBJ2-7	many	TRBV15	CATSSVTGGYEQYF	TGTGCCACCAGCAGCGTGACAGGGGGGTACGAGCAGTACTTC
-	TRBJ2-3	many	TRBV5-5	CASSLEGTPVDTQYF	TGTGCCAGCAGCTTGGAGGGGACTCCGGTGGATACGCAGTATTTT
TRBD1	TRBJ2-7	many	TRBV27	CASSLDRNSYEQYF	TGTGCCAGCAGCCTGGACAGGAACTCCTACGAGCAGTACTTC
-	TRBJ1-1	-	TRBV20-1	CSPIGGGFGEAFF	TGCAGTCCAATAGGGGGGGGGTTTGGTGAAGCTTTCTTT
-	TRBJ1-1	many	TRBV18	CASSPLSGPIGTEAFF	TGTGCCAGCTCACCATTGTCGGGGCCAATCGGGACTGAAGCTTTCTTT
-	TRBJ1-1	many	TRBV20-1	CSATDSRTENTEAFF	TGCAGTGCCACGGACTCGAGGACAGAGAACACTGAAGCTTTCTTT
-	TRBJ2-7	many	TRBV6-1	CASSANGAYEQYF	TGTGCCAGCAGTGCAAATGGGGCCTACGAGCAGTACTTC
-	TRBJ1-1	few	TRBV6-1	CASTGGLSTTEAFF	TGTGCCAGCACTGGGGGGCTGAGTACCACTGAAGCTTTCTTT
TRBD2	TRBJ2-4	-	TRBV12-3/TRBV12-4	CASSPRWRGAHENIQYF	TGTGCCAGCAGTCCCCGGTGGCGGGGGGCGCATGAAAACATTCAGTACTTC
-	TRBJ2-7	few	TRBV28	CASSLWGAGYEQYF	TGTGCCAGCAGTTTATGGGGGGCCGGTTACGAGCAGTACTTC
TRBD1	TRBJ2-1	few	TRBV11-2	CASSLDRARNEQFF	TGTGCCAGCAGCTTGGACAGGGCGAGAAATGAGCAGTTCTTC
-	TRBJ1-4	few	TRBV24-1	CATSDFEQGGEKLFF	TGTGCCACCAGTGATTTTGAACAGGGTGGGGAAAAACTGTTTTTT
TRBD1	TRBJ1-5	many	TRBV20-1	CSASRDRGRQPQHF	TGCAGTGCTAGTCGGGACAGGGGCAGGCAGCCCCAGCATTTT
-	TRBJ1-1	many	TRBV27	CASSSDARGTEAFF	TGTGCCAGCAGTTCGGATGCACGTGGCACTGAAGCTTTCTTT
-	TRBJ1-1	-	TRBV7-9	CASSLVVDSVANTEAFF	TGTGCCAGCAGCTTAGTGGTTGACAGCGTTGCGAACACTGAAGCTTTCTTT